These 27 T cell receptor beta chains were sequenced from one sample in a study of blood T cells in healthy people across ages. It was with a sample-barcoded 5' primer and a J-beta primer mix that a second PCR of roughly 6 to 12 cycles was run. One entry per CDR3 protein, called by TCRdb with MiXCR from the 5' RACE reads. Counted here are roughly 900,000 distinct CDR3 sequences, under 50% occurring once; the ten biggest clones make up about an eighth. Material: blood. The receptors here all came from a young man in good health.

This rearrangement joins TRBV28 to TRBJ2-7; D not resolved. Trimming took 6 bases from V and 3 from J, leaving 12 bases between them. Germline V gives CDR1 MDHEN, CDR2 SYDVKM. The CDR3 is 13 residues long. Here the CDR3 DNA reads TGTGCCAGCAGCTTTGATGGTCTCTACGAGCAGTACTTC. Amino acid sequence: CASSFDGLYEQYF.

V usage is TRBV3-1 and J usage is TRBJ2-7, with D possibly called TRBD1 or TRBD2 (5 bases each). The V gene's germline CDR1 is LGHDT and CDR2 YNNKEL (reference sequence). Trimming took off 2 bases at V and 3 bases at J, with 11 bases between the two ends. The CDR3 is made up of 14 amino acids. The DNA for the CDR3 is TGTGCCAGCAGCCAATGGTCGGGGCGCTACGAGCAGTACTTC. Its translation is CASSQWSGRYEQYF.

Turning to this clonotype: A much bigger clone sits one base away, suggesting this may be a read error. CDR3 residues: CASSPAGIAGDAYEQYF. CDR3 bases: TGCGCCAGCAGCCCAGCGGGGATAGCGGGGGATGCCTACGAGCAGTACTTC. The chain recombines TRBV4-3 with TRBJ2-4; the match to TRBD2 covers 9 bases. The J call may be in error: the DNA end matches TRBJ2-7 better. This CDR3 has 17 amino acids. Germline V CDR1 and CDR2: LGHNA, YSLEER.

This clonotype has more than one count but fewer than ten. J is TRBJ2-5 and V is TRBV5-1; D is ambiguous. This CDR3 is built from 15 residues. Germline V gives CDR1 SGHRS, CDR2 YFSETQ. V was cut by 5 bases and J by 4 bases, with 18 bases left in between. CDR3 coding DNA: TGCGCCAGCAGACCCATTAATGCGGACGGAGAGACCCAGTACTTC. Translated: CASRPINADGETQYF.

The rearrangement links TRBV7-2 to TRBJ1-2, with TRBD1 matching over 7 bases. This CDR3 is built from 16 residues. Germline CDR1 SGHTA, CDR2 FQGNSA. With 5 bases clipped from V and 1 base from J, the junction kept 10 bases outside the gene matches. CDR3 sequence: CASSPRGGGFNYGYTF. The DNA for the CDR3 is TGTGCCAGCAGCCCTCGGGGAGGGGGCTTTAACTATGGCTACACCTTC.

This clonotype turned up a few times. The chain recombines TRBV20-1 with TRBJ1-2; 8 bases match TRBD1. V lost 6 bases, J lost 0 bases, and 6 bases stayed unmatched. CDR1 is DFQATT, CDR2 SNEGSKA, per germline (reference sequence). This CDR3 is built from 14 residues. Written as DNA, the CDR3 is TGCAGTGCCCTTACAGGGGGAGCTAACTATGGCTACACCTTC. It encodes CSALTGGANYGYTF.

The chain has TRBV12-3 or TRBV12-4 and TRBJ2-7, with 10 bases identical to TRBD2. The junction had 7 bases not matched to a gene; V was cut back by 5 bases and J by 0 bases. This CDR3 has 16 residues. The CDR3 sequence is CASSPRTSGLSYEQYF. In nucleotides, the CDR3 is TGTGCCAGCAGTCCTCGGACTAGCGGTCTCTCCTACGAGCAGTACTTC.

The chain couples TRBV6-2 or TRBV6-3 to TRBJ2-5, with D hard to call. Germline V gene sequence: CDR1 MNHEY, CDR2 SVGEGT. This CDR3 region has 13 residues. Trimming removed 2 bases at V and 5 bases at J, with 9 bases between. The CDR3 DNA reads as TGTGCCAGCAGTTACACGCACAAGGAGACCCAGTACTTC. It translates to CASSYTHKETQYF.

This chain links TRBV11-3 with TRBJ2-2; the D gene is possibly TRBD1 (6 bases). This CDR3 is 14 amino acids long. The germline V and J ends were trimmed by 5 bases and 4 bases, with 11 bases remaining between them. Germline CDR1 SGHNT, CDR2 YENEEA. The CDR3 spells CASSAHRVTGELFF. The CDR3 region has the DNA TGTGCCAGCAGCGCGCACAGGGTCACCGGGGAGCTGTTTTTT.

CDR3 in amino acids: CSARGLHNNEQFF. The DNA of the CDR3 is TGCAGTGCTAGGGGACTACATAACAATGAGCAGTTCTTC. The gene calls are TRBV20-1 and TRBJ2-1, with 7 bases that match TRBD2. The V segment lost 3 bases and the J segment 5 bases; nucleotides outside the gene matches: 4. Germline CDR1 reads DFQATT; CDR2 reads SNEGSKA (reference sequence). This CDR3 comprises 13 residues.

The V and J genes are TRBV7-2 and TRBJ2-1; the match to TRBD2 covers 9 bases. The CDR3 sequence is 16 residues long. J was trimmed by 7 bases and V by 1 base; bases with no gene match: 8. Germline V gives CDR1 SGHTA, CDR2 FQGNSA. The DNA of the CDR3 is TGTGCCAGCAGCTTAGATGCGGGGGGGCCGACGAATGAGCAGTTCTTC. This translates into CASSLDAGGPTNEQFF. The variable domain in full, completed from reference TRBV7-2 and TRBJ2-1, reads GAGVSQSPSNKVTEKGKDVELRCDPISGHTALYWYRQSLGQGLEFLIYFQGNSAPDKSGLPSDRFSAERTGGSVSTLTIQRTQQEDSAVYLCASSLDAGGPTNEQFFGPGTRLTVL.

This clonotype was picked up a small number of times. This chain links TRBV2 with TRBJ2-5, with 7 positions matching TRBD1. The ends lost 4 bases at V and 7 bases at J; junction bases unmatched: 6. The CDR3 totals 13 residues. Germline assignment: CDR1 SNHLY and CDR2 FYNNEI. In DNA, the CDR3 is TGTGCCAGCAGTGCGGGACAGTGGGCGACCCAGTACTTC. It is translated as CASSAGQWATQYF. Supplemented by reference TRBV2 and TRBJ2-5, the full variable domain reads EPEVTQTPSHQVTQMGQEVILRCVPISNHLYFYWYRQILGQKVEFLVSFYNNEISEKSEIFDDQFSVERPDGSNFTLKIRSTKLEDSAMYFCASSAGQWATQYFGPGTRLLVL.

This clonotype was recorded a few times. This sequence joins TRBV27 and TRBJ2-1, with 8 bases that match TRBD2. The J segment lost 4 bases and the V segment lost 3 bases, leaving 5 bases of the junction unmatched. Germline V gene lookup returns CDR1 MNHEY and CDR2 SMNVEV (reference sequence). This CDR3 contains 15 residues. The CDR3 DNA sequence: TGTGCCAGCAGTTTCGGGACTAGTCAATACAATGAGCAGTTCTTC. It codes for CASSFGTSQYNEQFF.

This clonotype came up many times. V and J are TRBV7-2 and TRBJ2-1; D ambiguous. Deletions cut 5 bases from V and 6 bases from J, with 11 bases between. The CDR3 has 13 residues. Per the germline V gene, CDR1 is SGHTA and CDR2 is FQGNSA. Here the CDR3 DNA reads TGTGCCAGCAGCGTCGACCTATCCAATGAGCAGTTCTTC. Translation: CASSVDLSNEQFF.

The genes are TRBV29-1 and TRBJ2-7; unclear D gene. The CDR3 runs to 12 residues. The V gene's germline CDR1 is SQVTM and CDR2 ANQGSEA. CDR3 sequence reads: CILGQSSYEQYF. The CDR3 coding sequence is TGCATCCTTGGGCAGAGCTCCTACGAGCAGTACTTC.

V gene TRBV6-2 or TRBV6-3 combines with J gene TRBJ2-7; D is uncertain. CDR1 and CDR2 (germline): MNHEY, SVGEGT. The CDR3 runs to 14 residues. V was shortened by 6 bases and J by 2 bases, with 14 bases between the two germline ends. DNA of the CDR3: TGTGCCAGCAGCTACACCCTCGGGCCCTACGAGCAGTACTTC. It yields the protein CASSYTLGPYEQYF.

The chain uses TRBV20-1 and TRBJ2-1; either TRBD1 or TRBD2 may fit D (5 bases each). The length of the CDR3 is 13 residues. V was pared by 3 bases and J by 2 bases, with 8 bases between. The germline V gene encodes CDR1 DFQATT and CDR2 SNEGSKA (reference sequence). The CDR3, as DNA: TGCAGTGCTAGCGGGGCCCCCTACAATGAGCAGTTCTTC. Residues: CSASGAPYNEQFF.

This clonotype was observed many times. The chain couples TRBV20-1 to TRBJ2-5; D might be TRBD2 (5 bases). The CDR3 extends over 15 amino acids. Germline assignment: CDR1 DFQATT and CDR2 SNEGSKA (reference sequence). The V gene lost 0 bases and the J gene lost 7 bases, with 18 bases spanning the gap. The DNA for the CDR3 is TGCAGTGCTAGAGATCGAGACGGGGAATTTTGGACCCAGTACTTC. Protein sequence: CSARDRDGEFWTQYF.

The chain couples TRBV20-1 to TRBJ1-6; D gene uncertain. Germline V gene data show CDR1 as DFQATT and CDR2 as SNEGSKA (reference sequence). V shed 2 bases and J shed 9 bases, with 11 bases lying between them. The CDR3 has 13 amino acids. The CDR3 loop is CSARQESISPLHF. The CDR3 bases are TGCAGTGCTAGACAAGAGTCCATTTCACCCCTCCACTTT.

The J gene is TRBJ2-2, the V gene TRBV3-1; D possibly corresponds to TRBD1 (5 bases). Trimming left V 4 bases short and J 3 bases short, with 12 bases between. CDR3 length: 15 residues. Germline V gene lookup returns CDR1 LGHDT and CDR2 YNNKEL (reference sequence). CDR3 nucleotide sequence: TGTGCCAGCAGCCGCAGGGTCGGATACACCGGGGAGCTGTTTTTT. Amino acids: CASSRRVGYTGELFF.

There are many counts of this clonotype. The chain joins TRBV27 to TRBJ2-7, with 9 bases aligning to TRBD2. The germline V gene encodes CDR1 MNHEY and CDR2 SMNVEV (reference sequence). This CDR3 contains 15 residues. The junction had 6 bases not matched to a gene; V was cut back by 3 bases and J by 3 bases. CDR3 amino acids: CASSLGSGGLYEQYF. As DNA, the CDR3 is TGTGCCAGCAGTTTGGGTAGCGGGGGTCTCTACGAGCAGTACTTC.

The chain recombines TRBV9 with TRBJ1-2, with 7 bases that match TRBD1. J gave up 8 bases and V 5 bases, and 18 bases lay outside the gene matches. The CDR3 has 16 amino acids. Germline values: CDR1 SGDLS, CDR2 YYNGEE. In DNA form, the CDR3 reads TGTGCCAGCAGTGCGACAGGGACGATCCGAAGAGGCGGCTACACCTTC. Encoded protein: CASSATGTIRRGGYTF.

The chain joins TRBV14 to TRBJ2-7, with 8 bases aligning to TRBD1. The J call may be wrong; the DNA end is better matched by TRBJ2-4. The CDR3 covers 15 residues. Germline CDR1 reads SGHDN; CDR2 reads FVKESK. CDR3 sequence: CASSHSTGDRNIQYF. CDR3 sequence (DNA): TGTGCCAGCAGCCATTCGACAGGGGATCGAAACATTCAGTACTTC.

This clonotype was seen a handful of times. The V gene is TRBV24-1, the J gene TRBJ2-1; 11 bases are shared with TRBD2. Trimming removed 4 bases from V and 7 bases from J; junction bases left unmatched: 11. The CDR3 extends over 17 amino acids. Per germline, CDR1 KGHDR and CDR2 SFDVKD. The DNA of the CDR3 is TGTGCCACCAGTGACTCCTCCGGGACTAGCGGAGCTAATGAGCAGTTCTTC. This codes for CATSDSSGTSGANEQFF.

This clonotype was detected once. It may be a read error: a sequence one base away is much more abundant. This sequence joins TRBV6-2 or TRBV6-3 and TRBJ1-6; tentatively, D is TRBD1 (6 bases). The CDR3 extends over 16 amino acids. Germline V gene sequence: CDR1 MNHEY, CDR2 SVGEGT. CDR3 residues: CARSPGADSYNSPLHF. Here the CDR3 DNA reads TGTGCCCGCAGTCCCGGTGCGGACAGCTATAATTCACCCCTCCACTTT.

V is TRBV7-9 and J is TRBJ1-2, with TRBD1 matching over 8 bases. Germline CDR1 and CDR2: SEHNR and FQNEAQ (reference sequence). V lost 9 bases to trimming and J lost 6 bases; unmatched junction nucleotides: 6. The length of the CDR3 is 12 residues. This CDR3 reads CARISRGHGYTF. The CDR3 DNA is TGTGCCAGGATCTCCAGGGGGCATGGCTACACCTTC.

In DNA, the CDR3 is TGTGCCTCCGGGACAGGGGTAATGGAGTCCGAAGCTTTCTTT. It is translated as CASGTGVMESEAFF. V usage is TRBV6-6 and J usage is TRBJ1-1, with 10 positions matching TRBD1. The germline V gene encodes CDR1 MNHNY and CDR2 SVGAGI (reference sequence). V trimming: 11 bases; J trimming: 8 bases; junction bases outside the gene matches: 14. CDR3 size: 14 residues.